This T cell receptor beta chain came from a study of tumor-infiltrating lymphocytes in primary liver carcinoma. Study as a whole: There were tumors of stage T1-T3 N0M0, each 4.2 to 10 cm across.

The authors made TCR beta cDNA from 450 to 600 ng total RNA with a constant-region primer. Three nested multiplex PCR rounds of slightly modified ARM-PCR generated TCR beta libraries. Researchers ran the first two PCR rounds for 10 cycles each with TRBV1-TRBV30 forward primers and a C-beta reverse primer. Each CDR3 protein is one row after TCRdb ran MiXCR on the multiplex PCR reads. Found here are 250,000 to 350,000 distinct CDR3 sequences, about 50% of them singletons; the top ten hold 17%. A note on this clonotype: Just one base apart from a much larger clone, this may be a read error.

CDR1 is LGHNA, CDR2 YSLEER, per germline. The CDR3 loop spans 17 amino acids. The researchers obtained blood RNA from unsorted whole blood and also extracted germline DNA. Patients in the cohort were treatment-naive and living with chronic HBV infection. The material sequenced was peripheral blood. This chain uses TRBV4-3 with TRBJ2-3, with D maybe TRBD1 (6 bases). The TCR originated in a woman aged 30 to 39 with primary liver carcinoma and hepatitis B virus infection. The CDR3 region is CASSQGPRGQSRDTPYF. CDR3 in DNA: TGCGCCAGCAGCCAAGGTCCGCGAGGACAGAGTCGAGATACGCCGTATTTT.